Sequencing of this TCR beta chain was carried out in a study of T cells in localized non-small cell lung cancer. Study findings and constraints: Tumor showed lower T cell clonality than uninvolved adjacent lung, where it was highest.

Only in-frame clones appear in the TCRdb table, and some are missing; sequencing was by immunoSEQ multiplex PCR. The sample includes tens of thousands of clones, about four fifths of them seen just once. As regards this clone: Its antigen is unidentified.

The receptor comes from an older female donor with stage II squamous cell lung carcinoma. Specimen: peripheral blood, collected before any cancer treatment.

The CDR3 protein is CASMDRGRVEAFF. The DNA of the CDR3 is TGTGCCAGCATGGACAGGGGAAGGGTTGAAGCTTTCTTT. This chain connects TRBV6-5 to TRBJ1-1; 9 positions agree with TRBD1. There are 13 residues in the CDR3. J was trimmed by 7 bases and V by 7 bases; bases with no gene match: 7. The V gene's germline CDR1 is MNHEY and CDR2 SVGAGI.